This paragraph reports one T cell receptor beta chain. This sample is part of a study of shared clonotypes between healthy human individuals. This CDR3 has 15 residues. J was trimmed by 8 bases and V by 2 bases; bases with no gene match: 8. Germline V gives CDR1 LNHDA, CDR2 SQIVND (reference sequence). Splitting the CD4+ cells yielded a CD45RA+ naive subset and a CD45RA-negative memory subset. Here immunoSEQ multiplex PCR was the method, and the copy in TCRdb shows in-frame clones only, minus some. The table lists roughly 1,600,000 clones, approximately 98.5% of them singletons, with under 0.45% in the top ten.

This rearrangement joins TRBV19 to TRBJ1-5, with 8 bases aligning to TRBD1. The receptor was derived from a man between 25 and 39 years old in good health. Sequenced: naive CD4+ T cells sorted from blood. Subset indicated: CD45RA+ positively selected. The CDR3 region has the DNA TGTGCCAGTAGTATAAGCGGGACAGGAGTGGAGCCCCAGCATTTT. This codes for CASSISGTGVEPQHF.